This T cell receptor (beta chain) was sequenced for a study of blood T cell repertoires in COVID-19. Looking at the study overall: Acute and convalescent COVID-19 specimens originated in the United States, Italy and Spain. Sources were T cells, B-cell-depleted T cells, or PBMCs; the material itself was cDNA or gDNA.

Germline CDR1 reads LGHDT; CDR2 reads YNNKEL (reference sequence). This CDR3 has 15 amino acids. V was shortened by 1 base and J by 6 bases, with 13 bases between the two germline ends. This clone was observed a few times. In the study's own analysis: Cell counts per sample came from amplifying reference gene primers. Clones were sequenced by immunoSEQ multiplex PCR, and TCRdb holds only the in-frame ones, with some missing. The V and J calls and the clone size are those of that table, but D and trimming were determined from the DNA. This sample yields about 110,000 clones, of which over 65% are seen a single time; around 1.9% belongs to the top ten.

The chain links TRBV3-1 (or the pseudogene TRBV3-2) to TRBJ1-5; D is perhaps TRBD1 (6 bases). This clonotype was sampled from a woman in her forties with acute or convalescent COVID-19. The material sequenced was peripheral blood. The CDR3 DNA follows: TGTGCCAGCAGCCAAGTCCCAGGGGCGGCTCAGCCCCAGCATTTT. It translates to CASSQVPGAAQPQHF.